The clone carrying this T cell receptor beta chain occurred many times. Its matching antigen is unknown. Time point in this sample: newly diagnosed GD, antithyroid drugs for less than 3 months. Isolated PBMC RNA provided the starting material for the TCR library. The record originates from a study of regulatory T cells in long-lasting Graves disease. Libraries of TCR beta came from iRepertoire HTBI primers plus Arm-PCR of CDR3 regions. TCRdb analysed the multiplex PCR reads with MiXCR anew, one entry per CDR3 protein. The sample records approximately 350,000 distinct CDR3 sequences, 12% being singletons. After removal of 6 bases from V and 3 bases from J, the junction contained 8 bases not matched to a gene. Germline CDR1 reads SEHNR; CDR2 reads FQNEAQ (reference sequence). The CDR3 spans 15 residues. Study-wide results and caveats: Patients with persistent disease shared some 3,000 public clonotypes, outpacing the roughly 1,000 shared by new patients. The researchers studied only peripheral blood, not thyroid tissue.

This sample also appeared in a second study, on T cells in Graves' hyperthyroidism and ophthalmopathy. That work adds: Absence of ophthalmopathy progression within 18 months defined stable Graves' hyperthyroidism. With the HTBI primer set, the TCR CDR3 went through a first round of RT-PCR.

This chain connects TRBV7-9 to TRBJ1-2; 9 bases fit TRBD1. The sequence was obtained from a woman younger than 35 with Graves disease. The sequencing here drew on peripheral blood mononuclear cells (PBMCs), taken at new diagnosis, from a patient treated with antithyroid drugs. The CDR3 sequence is CASRFTGGVYYGYTF. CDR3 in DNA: TGTGCCAGCAGGTTTACAGGGGGCGTTTACTATGGCTACACCTTC.